A single sample is the source of the 6 T cell receptor beta chains below, sequenced in a study of technical replicates of blood from a handful of donors. Clones were sequenced by immunoSEQ multiplex PCR, and TCRdb holds only the in-frame ones, with some missing. The table shows 55,000 to 80,000 clones, with 93% occurring only once. The sample was T cells isolated from PBMCs. The source of these receptors is a human donor in good health.

The chain is built from TRBV11-2 and TRBJ2-7, with TRBD2 identical over 8 bases. This CDR3 contains 14 residues. Germline-derived CDR1 and CDR2 are SGHAT and FQNNGV. The V and J ends lost 1 base and 3 bases, in that order; junction bases with no gene match: 2. The CDR3 sequence: CASSLVAGGYEQYF. The CDR3 region has the DNA TGTGCCAGCAGCTTAGTGGCGGGAGGCTACGAGCAGTACTTC.

This chain connects TRBV11-3 to TRBJ1-1; the D gene is possibly TRBD1 (5 bases). This CDR3 region has 16 residues. Germline V lookup: CDR1 SGHNT, CDR2 YENEEA. V lost 1 base and J 4 bases, leaving 16 bases between the germline ends. Here the CDR3 DNA reads TGTGCCAGCAGCTTAGTGGAGGGCAGGGTGGTCACTGAAGCTTTCTTT. This encodes CASSLVEGRVVTEAFF.

This chain joins TRBV18 and TRBJ1-5, with 7 bases fitting TRBD1. CDR1 KGHSH and CDR2 LQKENI come from the germline V gene. The CDR3 contains 13 residues. Trimming removed 3 bases from V and 4 bases from J; junction bases left unmatched: 0. The CDR3 sequence: CASSPGQNQPQHF. Here the CDR3 DNA reads TGTGCCAGCTCACCGGGACAGAATCAGCCCCAGCATTTT. Drawing the rest from reference TRBV18 and TRBJ1-5, the complete variable domain is NAGVMQNPRHLVRRRGQEARLRCSPMKGHSHVYWYRQLPEEGLKFMVYLQKENIIDESGMPKERFSAEFPKEGPSILRIQQVVRGDSAAYFCASSPGQNQPQHFGDGTRLSIL.

This chain uses TRBV29-1 with TRBJ2-3; 9 bases line up with TRBD2. The CDR3 extends over 17 amino acids. In germline, CDR1 is SQVTM, CDR2 ANQGSEA. Trimming cost V 3 bases and J 5 bases; bases outside gene matches: 15. CDR3 in amino acids: CSVDGLPGTSWGDTQYF. CDR3 nucleotides: TGCAGCGTTGATGGACTGCCCGGGACTAGCTGGGGAGATACGCAGTATTTT.

The CDR3 coding sequence is TGTGCCAGCAGTTTTTCGGACAGAGGGTACGAGCAGTACTTC. Translating it yields CASSFSDRGYEQYF. V is TRBV28 and J is TRBJ2-7; D perhaps matches TRBD1 (6 bases). The CDR3 spans 14 residues. V lost 3 bases to trimming and J lost 4 bases, with 13 bases between them. The germline CDR1 and CDR2 sequences are MDHEN and SYDVKM.

The chain links TRBV5-6 to TRBJ1-1; 7 nucleotides match TRBD1. There are 16 residues in the CDR3. V lost 4 bases and J lost 0; bases outside the gene matches: 9. Germline-derived CDR1 and CDR2 are SGHDT and YYEEEE. The CDR3 reads CASSPPKTGMNTEAFF. The CDR3 DNA follows: TGTGCCAGCAGCCCTCCTAAGACAGGGATGAACACTGAAGCTTTCTTT.